The entry below describes one T cell receptor beta chain. The antigen is undetermined. Generated by immunoSEQ multiplex PCR, the TCRdb table keeps only in-frame clones and is missing some. The sample shows about 99,000 clones, 91% of them seen only once. The data were taken from a study of T cell responses to AZD1222 COVID-19 vaccine. Whole-study results and caveats: Regions 160-218 and 743-854 dominated among vaccine-associated CD4 TCRs spanning spike. Among spike-specific TCRs, nearly half reportedly target unmutated variant regions.

The clonotype was recovered from an adult in good health. Material: peripheral blood, obtained on day 0 of AZD1222 vaccination.

CDR3 DNA sequence: TGTGCCAGCAGCTTAGACCTAGCGGGCAGCTCCTATAATTCACCCCTCCACTTT. Its translation is CASSLDLAGSSYNSPLHF. The chain joins TRBV7-2 to TRBJ1-6, with D unclear. The V end was cut by 1 base, the J end by 0 bases, with 13 bases between. The CDR3 sequence is 18 residues long. Germline CDR1 reads SGHTA; CDR2 reads FQGNSA.